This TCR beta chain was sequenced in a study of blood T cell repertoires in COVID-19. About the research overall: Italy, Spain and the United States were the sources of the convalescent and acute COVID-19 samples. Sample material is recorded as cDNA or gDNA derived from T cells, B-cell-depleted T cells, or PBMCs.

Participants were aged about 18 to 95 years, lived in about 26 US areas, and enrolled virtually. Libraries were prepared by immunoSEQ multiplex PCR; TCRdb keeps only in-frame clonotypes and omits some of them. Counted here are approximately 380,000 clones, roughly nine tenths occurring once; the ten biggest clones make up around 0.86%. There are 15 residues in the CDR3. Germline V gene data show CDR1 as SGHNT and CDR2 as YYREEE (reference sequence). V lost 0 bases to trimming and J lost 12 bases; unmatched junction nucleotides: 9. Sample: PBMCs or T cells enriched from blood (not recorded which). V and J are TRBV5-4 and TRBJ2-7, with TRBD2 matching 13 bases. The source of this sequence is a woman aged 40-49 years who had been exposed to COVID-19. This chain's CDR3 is CASSLDTSGGVPRYF. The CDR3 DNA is TGTGCCAGCAGCTTGGATACTAGCGGGGGGGTACCCCGGTACTTC.